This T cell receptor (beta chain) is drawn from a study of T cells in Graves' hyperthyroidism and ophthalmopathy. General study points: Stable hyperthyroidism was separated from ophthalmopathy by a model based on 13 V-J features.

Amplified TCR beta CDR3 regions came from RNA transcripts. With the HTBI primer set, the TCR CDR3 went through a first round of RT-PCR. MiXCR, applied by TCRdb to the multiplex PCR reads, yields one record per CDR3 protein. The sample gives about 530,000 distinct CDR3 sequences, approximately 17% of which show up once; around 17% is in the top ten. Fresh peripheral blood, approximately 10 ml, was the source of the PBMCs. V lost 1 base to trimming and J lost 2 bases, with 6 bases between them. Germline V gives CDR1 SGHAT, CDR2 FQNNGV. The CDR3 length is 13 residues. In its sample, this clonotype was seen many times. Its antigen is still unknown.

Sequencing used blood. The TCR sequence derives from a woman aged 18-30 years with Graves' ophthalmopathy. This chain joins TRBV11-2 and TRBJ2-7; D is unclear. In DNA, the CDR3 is TGTGCCAGCAGCTTAGGCAGACCCTACGAGCAGTACTTC. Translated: CASSLGRPYEQYF.